This T cell receptor beta chain originates from a study of somatic mutations in cytotoxic T cells in rheumatoid arthritis. For the study at large: Patient blood (roughly 30 ml EDTA) was drawn right after diagnosis, before any treatment. Nearly 100% purity was obtained when some V beta antibody-stained T-cell populations were flow-sorted; these included V beta1+ cells sequenced for TCRB. General observations from the study: About an eighth of the roughly 60 patients had a largest CD8+ clone above 20% of CD8+ cells.

As to this clone: Its antigen is unknown.

Trimming took off 3 bases at V and 4 bases at J, with 15 bases between the two ends. CDR1 is SGHTA, CDR2 FQGNSA, per germline. The length of the CDR3 is 15 residues. Original handling: In patients, CD8+ clones bigger than 1% rarely had the same sequence as a published virus-specific TCRB. The table came from immunoSEQ multiplex PCR; TCRdb's copy has only in-frame clones and leaves some out. V, J and clone size are taken as reported in that table, and D and trimming were inferred from the DNA itself. The sample includes roughly 11,000 clones, around 79% of them seen just once. The gene calls are TRBV7-2 and TRBJ1-2, with D maybe TRBD1 (6 bases). The clonotype was recovered from an adult with rheumatoid arthritis. Sequencing was carried out using CD8+ T cells sorted from blood. CDR3 amino acids: CASSFYPTGFYGYTF. DNA for the CDR3: TGTGCCAGCAGCTTTTACCCGACAGGTTTCTATGGCTACACCTTC.